Only a few counts were recorded for the clone carrying this T cell receptor beta chain. The antigen is undetermined. This sample is drawn from a study of T cell repertoires in cytomegalovirus infection. As for the study in general: Based on public TCR beta signatures, there were indications of CMV infection and of a matching HLA type.

TCRdb passed the reads through MiXCR, listing each CDR3 protein once. The sample yields 830,000 or so distinct CDR3 sequences, less than 35% seen once. General study results and limits: People with CMV and the relevant HLA were identified by cumulative public TCR beta family frequency. Dominating the ex vivo response were TCR beta clonotypes that were CMV-specific and HLA-C-restricted.

The CDR3 sequence is 12 residues long. Per germline, CDR1 MNHNY and CDR2 SVGAGI (reference sequence). V lost 5 bases and J 7 bases, leaving 9 bases between the germline ends. The gene calls are TRBV6-6 and TRBJ2-1, with no clear D. This sample comprised cultured CD8+ T cells from PBMCs, obtained from culture after CMV antigen stimulation. This receptor was identified in a human donor in good health (CMV status not recorded). Some clones in this sample may be carry-over from other donors' samples. CDR3 bases: TGTGCCAGCAGTGATAGGGTAAATGAGCAGTTCTTC. Its translation is CASSDRVNEQFF.